The table lists the clone carrying this T cell receptor (beta chain) with many counts. Antigen specificity is unknown. Active moderate-to-severe ophthalmopathy, Clinical Activity Score at least 3, NOSPECS at least 4, under 3 months' duration. Diagnostic decisions used clinical symptoms, serum thyroxine and TRAb, thyroid ultrasound and orbital computed tomography. Out of approximately 9.9 ml of fresh peripheral blood came the PBMCs. The TCR beta CDR3 regions underwent amplification using RNA transcripts as the source. TCR CDR3 underwent first-round RT-PCR with the HTBI primer set. MiXCR was run by TCRdb on the multiplex PCR reads, yielding one entry per CDR3 protein. The table has around 600,000 distinct CDR3 sequences, 11% to 15% seen once. V gave up 8 bases and J gave up 6 bases, with 7 bases separating them. The CDR3 is 10 residues long. CDR1 and CDR2 (germline): SEHNR, FQNEAQ (reference sequence).

The data were obtained in a study of T cells in Graves' hyperthyroidism and ophthalmopathy. Findings and limits, study-wide: From stable hyperthyroidism, ophthalmopathy was set apart by a 13 V-J model.

The material sequenced was blood. This clonotype was sampled from a woman aged 18 to 35 with Graves' ophthalmopathy. This sequence joins TRBV7-9 and TRBJ1-1; no clear D. CDR3 sequence (DNA): TGTGCCAGCGCCGGGGCTGAAGCTTTCTTT. It codes for CASAGAEAFF.